This record looks at one TCR beta chain sequence and its context. Which antigen it targets is not known. Base qualities were left out, and no much larger clone turns up one base away. This specimen belongs to a study of spatial heterogeneity in lung cancer (dated by TCRdb to the late 2010s). Concerning the study at large: Samples were obtained from approximately 76 patients with early-stage, untreated non-small cell lung cancer from the lung TRACERx cohort. Follow-up PBMC samples were sequenced whenever available, with the median time to follow-up being about two years after resection. Beta-chain transcripts were consistently detected in greater numbers than alpha-chain transcripts, which likely reflects a higher abundance of beta-chain transcripts. In the raw uncorrected reads, each unique combination of TCR and UMI appeared more than ten times on average. TCR alpha and beta repertoires were quantitatively compared across multiple tumor regions, matched nontumor lung and blood in non-small cell lung cancer. TCR repertoire features were related to nonsynonymous mutation counts determined by whole-exome sequencing of tumor tissue. At surgery, over 200 tumor regions, roughly 62 matched nontumor lung samples and some 54 PBMC samples were TCR-sequenced for both alpha and beta chains.

Library preparation employed 5' RACE. Sequencing instrument: NextSeq 500. To allow correction of PCR and sequencing errors, the TCR library protocol tagged every TCR cDNA molecule with a unique molecular identifier. Regarding the original processing steps: TCR identification, UMI-based error correction and CDR3 extraction were all carried out with Decombinator tools. TCRs above a frequency of 2 per 1,000, corresponding to the top 1% of the tumor frequency distribution, were defined as expanded. Each repertoire was subsampled 100 times to 5,000 TCRs, after which Renyi diversity was computed with the R vegan package. To build CDR3 similarity networks, amino acid triplet string-kernel similarity was used, and CDR3s were connected when their pairwise similarity was above 0.82. TCRdb redid the processing of the public reads, applying fastp at Q25 and MiXCR, and retained in-frame beta chains. One record per CDR3 amino acid sequence lists the most common genes and DNA. TCRdb's processing, not the authors' own work, is the source of the V and J calls. The sample data list more than 95,000 distinct CDR3 sequences, and 9.5% to 15% of these were observed just once. Roughly 15% of the sample belongs to the ten largest clones.

Paper-wide results and their limitations: Additional single-cell paired TCR alpha and beta sequencing was considered necessary to confirm, at a functional level, the hypothesis that regional TCRs recognize regional mutations. Ubiquitous expanded tumor TCRs were detected in blood more often at tumor resection than at routine follow-up. Only roughly 14 patients were included in comparisons of baseline and follow-up blood repertoires.

CDR1 and CDR2 (SNHLY, FYNNEI) derive from the germline V gene. Inclusive of the bounding cysteine and phenylalanine, the CDR3 is 15 residues long. Only the CDR3 DNA stays, 45 bases, in frame from base 1. The V and J ends are trimmed by 5 bases and 6 bases, leaving 19 bases between them. The time point label, read with the paper, signifies: blood at routine non-recurrence follow-up after resection. Without any cell sorting, TCR sequencing was performed on whole RNA extracted either from tumor and nontumor lung tissue or from cryopreserved PBMC samples. Only patients with enough RNA available from two or more tumor regions were chosen for TCR sequencing.

The material was PBMCs, obtained at follow-up. The chain is assembled from TRBV2 and TRBJ2-5, and possibly TRBD1, on 5 matching bases. The sequence came from a male donor with early-stage non-small cell lung cancer. The encoded CDR3 is CASSKNRPTEQTQYF. Read as DNA, the sequence is TGTGCCAGCAGTAAAAACAGGCCGACGGAACAGACCCAGTACTTC.